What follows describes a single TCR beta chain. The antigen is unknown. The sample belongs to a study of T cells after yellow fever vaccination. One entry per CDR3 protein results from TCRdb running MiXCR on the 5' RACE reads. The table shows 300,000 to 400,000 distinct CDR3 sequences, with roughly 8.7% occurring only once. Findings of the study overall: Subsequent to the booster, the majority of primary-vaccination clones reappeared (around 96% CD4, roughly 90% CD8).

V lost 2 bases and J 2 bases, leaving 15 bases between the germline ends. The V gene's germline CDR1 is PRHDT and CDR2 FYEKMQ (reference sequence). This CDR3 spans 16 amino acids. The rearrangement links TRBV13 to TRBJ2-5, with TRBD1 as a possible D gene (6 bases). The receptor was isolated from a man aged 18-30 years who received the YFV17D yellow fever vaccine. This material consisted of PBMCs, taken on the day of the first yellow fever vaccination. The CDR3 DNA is TGTGCCAGCAGCTTAAGACCGGGACACTTACAAGAGACCCAGTACTTC. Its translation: CASSLRPGHLQETQYF.